This T cell receptor beta chain was captured by sequencing in a study of blood T cell repertoires in COVID-19. Study background: The United States, Italy and Spain were the sources of the acute and convalescent COVID-19 samples.

Source study methods: Reference gene primer amplification yielded estimated nucleated cell counts. The method was immunoSEQ multiplex PCR; TCRdb's version includes in-frame clones alone and lacks a portion of them. Clone size and V and J calls were adopted from that table, with D and trimming inferred from the DNA. This sample has around 340,000 clones, with approximately 89% found just once. Seattle patient enrollment occurred during active infection, with longitudinal follow-up thereafter. Per the germline V gene, CDR1 is MNHNY and CDR2 is SVGAGI (reference sequence). There are 16 residues in the CDR3. With V trimmed by 5 bases and J by 4 bases, 7 bases remained unmatched.

The TCR was taken from a woman aged 55-69 years with COVID-19, enrolled during active disease. The chain has TRBV6-6 and TRBJ2-2; 10 positions agree with TRBD1. The specimen was peripheral blood. The CDR3 bases are TGTGCCAGCAGTAGTCGGGACAGGGGACTCACCGGGGAGCTGTTTTTT. Its translation is CASSSRDRGLTGELFF.